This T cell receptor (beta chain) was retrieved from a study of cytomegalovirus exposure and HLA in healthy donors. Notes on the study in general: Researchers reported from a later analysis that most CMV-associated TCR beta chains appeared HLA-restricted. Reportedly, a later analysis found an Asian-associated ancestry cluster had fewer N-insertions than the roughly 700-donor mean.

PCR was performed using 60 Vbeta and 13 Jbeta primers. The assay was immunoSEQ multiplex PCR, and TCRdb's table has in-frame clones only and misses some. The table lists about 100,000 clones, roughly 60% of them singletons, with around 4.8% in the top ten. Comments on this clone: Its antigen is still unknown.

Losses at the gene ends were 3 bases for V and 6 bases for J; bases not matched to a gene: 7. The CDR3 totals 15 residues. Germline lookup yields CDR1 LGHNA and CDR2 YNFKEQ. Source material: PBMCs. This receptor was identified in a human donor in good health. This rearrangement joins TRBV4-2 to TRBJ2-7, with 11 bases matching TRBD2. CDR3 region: CASSQTGTSGREQYF. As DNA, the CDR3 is TGTGCCAGCAGCCAGACCGGGACTAGCGGTCGCGAGCAGTACTTC.